Below, one TCR beta chain is given with its context. Germline lookup yields CDR1 MGHRA and CDR2 YSYEKL. V lost 7 bases and J 1 base, leaving 13 bases between the germline ends. The CDR3 spans 14 residues. These data come from a study of OX40 agonist ivuxolimab in advanced cancers. The wider study: Ivuxolimab doses were 0.01, 0.1, 0.3, 1.5, 3 or 10 mg/kg every 2 weeks.

The protocol was immunoSEQ multiplex PCR, while the TCRdb copy is restricted to in-frame clones and leaves out a portion. The sample contains about 24,000 clones, under 85% of which appear only once. Sequenced material: CD4+ or CD8+ T cells sorted from blood, taken in a trial of the OX40 agonist ivuxolimab. The chain carries TRBV4-1 and TRBJ1-1, with no clear D. This TCR was sampled from an adult with an advanced solid tumor such as melanoma, head and neck, liver or kidney cancer. This CDR3 reads CASKFGLENTEAFF. DNA for the CDR3: TGCGCCAGCAAATTCGGTTTAGAGAACACTGAAGCTTTCTTT.